The source of this T cell receptor (beta chain) is a study of blood T cell repertoires in COVID-19. Method: immunoSEQ multiplex PCR; TCRdb's copy keeps in-frame clones and lacks some. The sample includes 45,000 to 65,000 clones, more than 85% of them seen just once. The CDR3 runs to 17 residues. Germline V gives CDR1 MNHNS, CDR2 SASEGT. The V gene lost 4 bases and the J gene lost 1 base, with 17 bases spanning the gap. The chain couples TRBV6-1 to TRBJ1-5, with a possible D match to TRBD1 (6 bases). The origin of this receptor is a human donor in a cohort sampled during active COVID-19. Sequenced material: peripheral blood. In DNA, the CDR3 is TGTGCCAGCAGTGGCAGGGGCGTAGTAAAGAGCAATCAGCCCCAGCATTTT. It yields the protein CASSGRGVVKSNQPQHF.